The source of this T cell receptor (beta chain) is a study of early T cells in non-severe SARS-CoV-2 infection. Across the whole study: The study sequenced bulk RNA from unsorted whole blood, with chains unpaired.

This clonotype was seen only a few times. The antigen is undetermined. Researchers tagged individual cDNA molecules with unique molecular identifiers. Each CDR3 protein is one row after TCRdb ran MiXCR on the 5' RACE reads. The sample has about 30,000 distinct CDR3 sequences, around 5.3% seen once; the top ten hold approximately 23%. Study-level points and caveats: VDJdb matching favored anti-spike CD8 responses, missing private and CD4 specificities.

The CDR3 contains 13 residues. This clonotype originated in an adult who was a healthcare worker with PCR-confirmed SARS-CoV-2 infection or an uninfected control (not recorded which). The chain is built from TRBV21-1 and TRBJ2-7. TRBV21-1 is annotated as a pseudogene. Sequencing was done on a sample of whole blood. CDR3 sequence reads: CASSKGGPYEQYF. The CDR3 DNA reads TGTGCCAGCAGCAAAGGTGGGCCCTACGAGCAGTACTTC.